The sequence of this T cell receptor (beta chain) was determined in a study of CD8 T cells in ankylosing spondylitis. Study findings and constraints: Disease-linked clones proved CD8+ and comparatively uncommon in peripheral blood. The study identified a TCR beta motif of under ten highly homologous variants that appeared characteristic of ankylosing spondylitis blood.

TCRdb fed the 5' RACE reads into MiXCR, producing one record per CDR3 protein. This repertoire shows 35,000 to 50,000 distinct CDR3 sequences, about 11% found once; its top ten account for more than 1.3%. This clonotype appeared many times. Its target is not known. V lost 2 bases to trimming and J lost 2 bases, with 16 bases between them. The CDR3 covers 15 residues. Germline V gene lookup returns CDR1 GTSNPN and CDR2 SVGIG (reference sequence). The sample was blood, either unsorted or a sorted T cell fraction (not recorded which). This sequence joins TRBV30 and TRBJ2-7; D might be TRBD1 (6 bases). This TCR was recovered from a male donor with ankylosing spondylitis or in good health (not recorded which). CDR3 coding DNA: TGTGCCTGGAGTCCAACCGGGACATCCCCCTACGAGCAGTACTTC. Translated: CAWSPTGTSPYEQYF.